This TCR beta chain was sequenced for a study of graft-versus-host responses after intestinal transplantation. Notes on the study in general: Recipient marrow showed GvH clones, some seen first in ileum or blood.

Notes on this clone: Its target is not known.

Germline V gene sequence: CDR1 SGHDT, CDR2 YYEEEE. Trimming took 0 bases from V and 6 from J; bases not matched to a gene: 4. CDR3 length: 15 amino acids. TCRdb keeps only in-frame clones here, not all; method: immunoSEQ multiplex PCR. The sample records under 25,000 clones, roughly 86% being singletons. The receptor was isolated from a human patient who received an intestinal transplant, so some T cells may come from the graft donor. This chain links TRBV5-6 with TRBJ2-1; 9 nucleotides align to TRBD1. Sequenced material: bone marrow, taken roughly 19 weeks after transplant. CDR3 in amino acids: CASSLDRGRGNEQFF. The CDR3 region has the DNA TGTGCCAGCAGCTTGGACAGGGGGCGAGGCAATGAGCAGTTCTTC.